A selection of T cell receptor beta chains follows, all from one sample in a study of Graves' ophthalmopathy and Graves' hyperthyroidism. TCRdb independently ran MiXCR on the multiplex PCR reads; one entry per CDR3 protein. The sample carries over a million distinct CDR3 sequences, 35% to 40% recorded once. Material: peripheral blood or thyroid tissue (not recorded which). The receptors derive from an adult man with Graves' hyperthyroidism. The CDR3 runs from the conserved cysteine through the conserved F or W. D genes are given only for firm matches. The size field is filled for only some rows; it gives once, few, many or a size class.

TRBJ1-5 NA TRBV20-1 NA CSARDHTRSNQPQHF TGCAGTGCTAGAGATCACACCCGTAGCAATCAGCCCCAGCATTTT
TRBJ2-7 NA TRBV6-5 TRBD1 CASSEDGQGRSVGYEQYF TGTGCCAGCAGTGAGGATGGACAGGGACGGTCTGTGGGCTACGAGCAGTACTTC
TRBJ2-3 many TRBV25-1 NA CASSDSQAADTQYF TGTGCCAGCAGTGATTCCCAGGCTGCAGATACGCAGTATTTT
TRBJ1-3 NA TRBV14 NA CASSQEANTIYF TGTGCCAGCAGCCAAGAGGCAAACACCATATATTTT
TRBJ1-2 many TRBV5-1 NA CASSFEGQSGYTF TGCGCCAGCAGCTTTGAGGGGCAAAGTGGCTACACCTTC
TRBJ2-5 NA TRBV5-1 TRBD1 CASSYDRDSFAMKTQYF TGCGCCAGCAGCTACGACAGGGACAGTTTCGCAATGAAGACCCAGTACTTC
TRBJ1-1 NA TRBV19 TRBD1 CASSPPFPGTVERNTEAFF TGTGCCAGCAGCCCCCCTTTCCCTGGGACAGTCGAGCGGAACACTGAAGCTTTCTTT
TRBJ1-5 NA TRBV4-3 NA CASSHGGEQPQHF TGCGCCAGCAGCCACGGGGGAGAACAGCCCCAGCATTTT
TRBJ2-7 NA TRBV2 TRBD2 CASSFFGTSGSYEQYF TGTGCCAGCAGTTTCTTCGGGACTAGCGGAAGCTACGAGCAGTACTTC
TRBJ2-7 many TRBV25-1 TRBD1 CASSAFGTVSEQYF TGTGCCAGCAGTGCTTTTGGGACAGTCAGTGAGCAGTACTTC
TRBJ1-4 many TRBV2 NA CASSTVALQTNEKLFF TGTGCCAGCAGTACCGTTGCCCTACAAACTAATGAAAAACTGTTTTTT
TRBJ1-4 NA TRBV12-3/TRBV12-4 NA CASSEQLTNEKLFF TGTGCCAGCAGTGAACAGTTAACTAATGAAAAACTGTTTTTT
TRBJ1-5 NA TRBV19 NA CASTAPGPVNQPQHF TGTGCCAGTACTGCACCGGGCCCCGTAAATCAGCCCCAGCATTTT
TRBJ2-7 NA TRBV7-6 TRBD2 CASSPTGGGELYF TGTGCCAGCAGCCCGACGGGAGGCGGGGAGCTGTACTTC
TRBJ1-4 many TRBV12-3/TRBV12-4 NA CASSRGADEKLFF TGTGCCAGCAGCAGGGGTGCGGATGAAAAACTGTTTTTT
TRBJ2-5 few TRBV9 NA CASSVEGGRPGETQYF TGTGCCAGCAGCGTAGAGGGGGGGCGACCCGGGGAGACCCAGTACTTC
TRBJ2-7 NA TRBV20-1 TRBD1 CSARRTGASYEQYF TGCAGTGCTAGACGGACAGGGGCGTCCTACGAGCAGTACTTC
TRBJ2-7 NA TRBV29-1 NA CSVNTPPVFYEQYF TGCAGCGTTAACACCCCCCCTGTGTTCTACGAGCAGTACTTC
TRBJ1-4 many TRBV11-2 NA CASRPVGGGEKLFF TGTGCCAGCAGGCCCGTGGGTGGAGGTGAAAAACTGTTTTTT
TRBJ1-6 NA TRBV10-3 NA CAISESPGLGTPLHF TGTGCCATCAGTGAGTCGCCCGGACTGGGGACACCCCTCCACTTT
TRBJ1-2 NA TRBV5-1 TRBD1 CASSRDSPNYGYTF TGCGCCAGCAGCCGGGACAGTCCTAACTATGGCTACACCTTC
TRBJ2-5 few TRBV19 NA CASSTGVKETQYF TGTGCCAGTAGTACGGGGGTTAAAGAGACCCAGTACTTC
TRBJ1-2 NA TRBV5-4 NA CASSLPSGGDGYTF TGTGCCAGCAGCTTGCCCAGCGGTGGGGATGGCTACACCTTC
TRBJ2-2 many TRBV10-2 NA CASSGGGELFF TGTGCCAGCTCGGGCGGCGGGGAGCTGTTTTTT
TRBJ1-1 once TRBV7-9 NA CASSLVGASTEAFF TGTGCCAGCAGTTTAGTGGGGGCGAGTACTGAAGCTTTCTTT
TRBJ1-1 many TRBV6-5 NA CASSTGTGTEAFF TGTGCCAGCAGTACTGGTACCGGGACTGAAGCTTTCTTT
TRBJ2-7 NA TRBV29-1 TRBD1 CSPTGGGEQYF TGCAGCCCTACAGGGGGCGGCGAGCAGTACTTC
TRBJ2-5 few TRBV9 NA CASSVATRGTDHQETQYF TGTGCCAGCAGCGTAGCTACTAGGGGGACGGATCACCAAGAGACCCAGTACTTC
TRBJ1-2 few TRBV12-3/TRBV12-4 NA CASSLSLRLAGKLDGYTF TGTGCCAGCAGTTTGTCTTTAAGGTTGGCAGGGAAGTTGGATGGCTACACCTTC
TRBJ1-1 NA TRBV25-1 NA CASQDLEVVAFF TGTGCCAGCCAAGATCTAGAAGTAGTGGCTTTCTTT